This entry features one T cell receptor beta chain sequence. What it binds is unknown. In germline, CDR1 is SEHNR, CDR2 FQNEAQ (reference sequence). V shed 3 bases, J shed 0 bases, and the junction held 1 base outside the gene matches. CDR3 size: 16 residues. This entry is derived from a study of cytomegalovirus exposure and HLA in healthy donors. 60 Vbeta and 13 Jbeta primers were used in PCR. Profiling relied on immunoSEQ multiplex PCR, and the TCRdb table lists in-frame clones only, not all of them. The sample contains 95,000 to 100,000 clones, around 83% of which appear only once. Whole-study results and caveats: CMV serostatus was the sole immune exposure information available.

The sequence was obtained from a young man in good health and CMV-seronegative. Sequencing input: PBMCs. V and J are TRBV7-9 and TRBJ2-3, with 12 bases that match TRBD2. The CDR3 DNA sequence: TGTGCCAGCAGCTTTGGGACTAGCGGGAGCACAGATACGCAGTATTTT. This codes for CASSFGTSGSTDTQYF.